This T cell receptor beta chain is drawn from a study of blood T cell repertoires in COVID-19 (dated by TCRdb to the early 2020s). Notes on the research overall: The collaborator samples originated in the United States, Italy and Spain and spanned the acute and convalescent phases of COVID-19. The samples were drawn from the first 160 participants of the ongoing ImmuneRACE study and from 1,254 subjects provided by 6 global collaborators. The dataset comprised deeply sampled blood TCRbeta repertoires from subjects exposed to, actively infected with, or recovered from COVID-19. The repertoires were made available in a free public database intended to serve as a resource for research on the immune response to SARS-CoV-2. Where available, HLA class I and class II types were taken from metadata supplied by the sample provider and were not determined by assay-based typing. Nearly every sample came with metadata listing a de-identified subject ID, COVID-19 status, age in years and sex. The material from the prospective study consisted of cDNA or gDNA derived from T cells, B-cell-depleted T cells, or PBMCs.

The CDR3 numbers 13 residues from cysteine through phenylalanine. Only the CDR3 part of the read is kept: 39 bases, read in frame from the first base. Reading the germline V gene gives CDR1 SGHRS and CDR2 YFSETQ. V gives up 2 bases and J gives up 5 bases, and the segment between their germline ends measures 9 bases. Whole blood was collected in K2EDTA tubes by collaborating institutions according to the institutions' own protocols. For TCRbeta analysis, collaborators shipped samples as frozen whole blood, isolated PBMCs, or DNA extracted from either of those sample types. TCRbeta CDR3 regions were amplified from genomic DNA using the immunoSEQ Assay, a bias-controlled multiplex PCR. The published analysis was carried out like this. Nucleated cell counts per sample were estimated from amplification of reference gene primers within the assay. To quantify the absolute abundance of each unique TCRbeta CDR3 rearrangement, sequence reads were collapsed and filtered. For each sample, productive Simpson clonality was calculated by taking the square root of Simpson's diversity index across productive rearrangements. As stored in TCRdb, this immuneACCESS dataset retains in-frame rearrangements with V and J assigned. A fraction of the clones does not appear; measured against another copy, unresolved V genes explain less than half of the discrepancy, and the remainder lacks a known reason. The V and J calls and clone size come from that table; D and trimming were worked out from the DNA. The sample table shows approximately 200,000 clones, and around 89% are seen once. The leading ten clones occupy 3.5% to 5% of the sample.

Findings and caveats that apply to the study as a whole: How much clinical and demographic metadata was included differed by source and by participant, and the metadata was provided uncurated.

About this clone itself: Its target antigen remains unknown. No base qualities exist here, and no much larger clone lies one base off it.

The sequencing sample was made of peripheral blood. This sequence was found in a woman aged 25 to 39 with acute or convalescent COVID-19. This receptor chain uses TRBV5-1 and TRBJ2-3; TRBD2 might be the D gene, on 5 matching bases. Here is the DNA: TGCGCCAGCAGCTTTCAGGCGGGAGATACGCAGTATTTT. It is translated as CASSFQAGDTQYF.